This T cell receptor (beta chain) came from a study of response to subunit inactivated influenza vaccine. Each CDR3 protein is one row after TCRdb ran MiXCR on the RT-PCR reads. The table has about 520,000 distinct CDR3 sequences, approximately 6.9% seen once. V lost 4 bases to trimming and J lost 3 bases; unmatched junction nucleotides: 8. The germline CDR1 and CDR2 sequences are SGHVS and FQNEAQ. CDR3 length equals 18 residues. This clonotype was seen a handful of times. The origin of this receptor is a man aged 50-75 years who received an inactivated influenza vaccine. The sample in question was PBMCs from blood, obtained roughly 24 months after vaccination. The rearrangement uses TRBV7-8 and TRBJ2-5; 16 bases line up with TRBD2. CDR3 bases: TGTGCCAGCAGCTCAACCGGGACTAGCGGGGGGGCGGAAGAGACCCAGTACTTC. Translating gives CASSSTGTSGGAEETQYF. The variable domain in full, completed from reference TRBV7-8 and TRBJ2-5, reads GAGVSQSPRYKVAKRGQDVALRCDPISGHVSLFWYQQALGQGPEFLTYFQNEAQLDKSGLPSDRFFAERPEGSVSTLKIQRTQQEDSAVYLCASSSTGTSGGAEETQYFGPGTRLLVL.